The present T cell receptor beta chain was sequenced within a study of blood T cell repertoires in COVID-19. The germline V gene has CDR1 SGHNT and CDR2 YYREEE (reference sequence). The CDR3 contains 15 residues. The trim removed 4 bases at V and 4 bases at J, leaving 5 bases unmatched. Produced via immunoSEQ multiplex PCR; TCRdb's table is partial and in-frame only. Of approximately 150,000 clones listed, about four fifths are singletons. Sequenced input: peripheral blood. This clonotype was obtained from a woman aged 80 or over with acute or convalescent COVID-19. The rearrangement joins TRBV5-4 to TRBJ2-1, with 10 bases aligning to TRBD2. CDR3 residues: CASSPGTSAYNEQFF. DNA for the CDR3: TGTGCCAGCAGCCCCGGGACTAGCGCTTACAATGAGCAGTTCTTC.